This T cell receptor (beta chain) was sequenced during a study of cytomegalovirus exposure and HLA in healthy donors. Study-wide background: For the approximately 420 genotyped donors, roughly 81% fell within the Caucasian-associated ancestry cluster.

CDR3 size: 14 residues. V lost 2 bases, J lost 4 bases, and 9 bases lay in between. Germline loops: CDR1 MNHNS, CDR2 SASEGT. Primers for the PCR totalled 60 Vbeta and 13 Jbeta. Some clones are missing from TCRdb's copy, which holds only in-frame ones; the method was immunoSEQ multiplex PCR. Of tens of thousands of clones listed, approximately 68% are singletons. This clone appeared once. The rearrangement links TRBV6-1 to TRBJ1-3; D gene ambiguous. Sequenced material: PBMCs. The receptor's source is a young man in good health and CMV-seronegative. DNA of the CDR3: TGTGCCAGCAGTGAAAGGTTGGAGGGAAACACCATATATTTT. It specifies CASSERLEGNTIYF.